This paragraph reports one TCR beta chain. Its antigen is still unknown. This sample was taken from a study of shared clonotypes between healthy human individuals. Study-level findings and limits: The rarefaction results pointed to incomplete sorted-subset sequencing despite large depth. Lower generation probabilities were found for non-shared clonotypes than for those shared by all four donors. Clonotype sharing across several donors was observed for around 5% of naive CD4 clonotypes.

The test was conducted at deep level. The data were produced by immunoSEQ multiplex PCR, yet TCRdb's version contains in-frame clones alone and is incomplete. The sample holds roughly 2.6 million clones, 90% to 95% seen once. This CDR3 has 13 amino acids. V dropped 0 bases and J dropped 4 bases, with 6 bases sitting between them. CDR1 and CDR2 (germline): SGHRS, YFSETQ. Sequenced sample: naive CD4+ T cells sorted from blood. The subset was: CD45RA+ positively selected. The chain employs TRBV5-1 and TRBJ2-3; D is unclear. The TCR was taken from a man aged 18 to 30 in good health. This CDR3 reads CASSLVISDTQYF. The CDR3 nucleotides are TGCGCCAGCAGCTTGGTGATCTCAGATACGCAGTATTTT.